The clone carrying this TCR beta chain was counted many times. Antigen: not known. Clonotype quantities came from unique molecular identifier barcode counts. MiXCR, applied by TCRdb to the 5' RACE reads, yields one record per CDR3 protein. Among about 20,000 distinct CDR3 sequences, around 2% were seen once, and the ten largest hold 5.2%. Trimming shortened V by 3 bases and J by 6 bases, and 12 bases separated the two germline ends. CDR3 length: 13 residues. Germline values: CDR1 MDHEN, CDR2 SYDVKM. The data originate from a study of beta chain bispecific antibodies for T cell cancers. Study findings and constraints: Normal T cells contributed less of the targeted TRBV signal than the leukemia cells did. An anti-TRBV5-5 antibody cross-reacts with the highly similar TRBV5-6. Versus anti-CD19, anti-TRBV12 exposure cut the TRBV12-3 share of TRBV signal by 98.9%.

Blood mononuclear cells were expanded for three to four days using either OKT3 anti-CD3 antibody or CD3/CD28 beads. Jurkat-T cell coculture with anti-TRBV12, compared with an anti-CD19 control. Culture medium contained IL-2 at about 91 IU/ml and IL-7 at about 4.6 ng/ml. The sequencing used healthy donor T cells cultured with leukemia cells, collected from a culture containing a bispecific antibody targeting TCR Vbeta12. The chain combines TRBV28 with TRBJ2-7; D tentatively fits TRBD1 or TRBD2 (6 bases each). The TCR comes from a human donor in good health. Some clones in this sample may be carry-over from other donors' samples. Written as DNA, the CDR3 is TGTGCCAGCAGTTTCAGGGGAGGAGGCGAGCAGTACTTC. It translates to CASSFRGGGEQYF. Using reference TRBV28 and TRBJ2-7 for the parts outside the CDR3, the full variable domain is DVKVTQSSRYLVKRTGEKVFLECVQDMDHENMFWYRQDPGLGLRLIYFSYDVKMKEKGDIPEGYSVSREKKERFSLILESASTNQTSMYLCASSFRGGGEQYFGPGTRLTVT.